These T cell receptor beta chains were read from a single sample in a study of T cells in Graves' hyperthyroidism and ophthalmopathy. One entry per CDR3 protein, called by TCRdb with MiXCR from the multiplex PCR reads. The sample records over 300,000 distinct CDR3 sequences, over 11% being singletons. The sequenced sample was blood. The origin of the receptors is a woman aged 60-70 years with Graves' hyperthyroidism. The CDR3 runs from the conserved cysteine through the conserved F or W. Each record gives: V gene, J gene, D gene, clone size, CDR3 DNA, CDR3 protein. D genes are given only for firm matches. A clone size is listed for some rows: how often the clone was seen (once, few, many), or a class if it is expanded.

V: TRBV7-9; J: TRBJ2-2; D: NA; size: many; DNA: TGTGCCAGCAACCTCCAGGGGACCGGGGAGCTGTTTTTT; CDR3: CASNLQGTGELFF
V: TRBV14; J: TRBJ2-7; D: TRBD2; size: few; DNA: TGTGCCAGCAGCCAAGAAACCTCCCGACTAGCGGGAGTGTCCCACCACTCCTACGAGCAGTACTTC; CDR3: CASSQETSRLAGVSHHSYEQYF
V: TRBV12-3/TRBV12-4; J: TRBJ2-7; D: NA; size: NA; DNA: TGTGCCAGCAGCTCCAGAATTAAGGGGGTCTACGAGCAGTACTTC; CDR3: CASSSRIKGVYEQYF
V: TRBV18; J: TRBJ2-1; D: NA; size: many; DNA: TGTGCCAGCTCACCAAAGACTGAGCAGTTCTTC; CDR3: CASSPKTEQFF
V: TRBV5-8; J: TRBJ1-1; D: NA; size: few; DNA: TGTGCCAGCAGTTATGGACAGTCTTCCTCTGAAGCTTTCTTT; CDR3: CASSYGQSSSEAFF
V: TRBV5-1; J: TRBJ1-2; D: NA; size: NA; DNA: TGCGCCAGCAGCTTGGAGGAGTACTATGGCTACACCTTC; CDR3: CASSLEEYYGYTF
V: TRBV11-3; J: TRBJ2-1; D: NA; size: many; DNA: TGTGCCAGCAGCTTCTCTCCCCCCCCGGATGAGCAGTTCTTC; CDR3: CASSFSPPPDEQFF
V: TRBV27; J: TRBJ2-1; D: TRBD2; size: many; DNA: TGTGCCAGCAGTTCGAGTCTAGCGGGAGGTAGCAATGAGCAGTTCTTC; CDR3: CASSSSLAGGSNEQFF
V: TRBV7-2; J: TRBJ2-3; D: TRBD2; size: NA; DNA: TGTGCCAGCAGCTTACGGGGACTAGCGGGTGCAGATACGCAGTATTTT; CDR3: CASSLRGLAGADTQYF
V: TRBV6-5; J: TRBJ2-7; D: NA; size: many; DNA: TGTGCCAGCAGTTACGCCTCGCTAGGGGGCTACGAGCAGTACTTC; CDR3: CASSYASLGGYEQYF
V: TRBV7-9; J: TRBJ2-7; D: NA; size: NA; DNA: TGTGCCAGCAGCCGCCCCGGGGGAGAGTCCTACGAGCAGTACTTC; CDR3: CASSRPGGESYEQYF
V: TRBV28; J: TRBJ2-1; D: TRBD2; size: NA; DNA: TGTGCCAGCAGCCAAAGACCGGGGGAGGGTAGTTATGAGCAGTTCTTC; CDR3: CASSQRPGEGSYEQFF
V: TRBV11-3; J: TRBJ2-1; D: TRBD1; size: many; DNA: TGTGCCAGCAGCTCCCGGACAGGGGAGTGGGATGAGCAGTTCTTC; CDR3: CASSSRTGEWDEQFF
V: TRBV5-4; J: TRBJ1-1; D: NA; size: NA; DNA: TGTGCCAGCAGCCATGACCGCCCCACTGAAGCTTTCTTT; CDR3: CASSHDRPTEAFF
V: TRBV15; J: TRBJ2-3; D: NA; size: many; DNA: TGTGCCACCAGCAGAGACCGCGGGCATCGCACAGATACGCAGTATTTT; CDR3: CATSRDRGHRTDTQYF
V: TRBV7-8; J: TRBJ2-1; D: NA; size: many; DNA: TGTGCCAGCAGCTTAGCCGGGAGAGGAAATGAGCAGTTCTTC; CDR3: CASSLAGRGNEQFF
V: TRBV20-1; J: TRBJ1-2; D: NA; size: NA; DNA: TGCAGTGCTAGAGATCTTGGAATCTCGGATGGCTACACCTTC; CDR3: CSARDLGISDGYTF
V: TRBV7-9; J: TRBJ2-7; D: NA; size: many; DNA: TGTGCCAGCACTGGACGGAACTACGAGCAGTACTTC; CDR3: CASTGRNYEQYF
V: TRBV19; J: TRBJ1-1; D: TRBD1; size: few; DNA: TGTGCCAGTAGAGGACAGGGGGCGCGAGGAGCTTTCTTT; CDR3: CASRGQGARGAFF
V: TRBV5-1; J: TRBJ2-2; D: TRBD2; size: few; DNA: TGCGCCAGCAGCTTGCCCGGGACTACCGACACCGGGGAGCTGTTTTTT; CDR3: CASSLPGTTDTGELFF
V: TRBV11-3; J: TRBJ2-1; D: TRBD2; size: many; DNA: TGTGCCAGCAGCCCACAAGCTAGCGGGAGGGCCCAGAATGAGCAGTTCTTC; CDR3: CASSPQASGRAQNEQFF
V: TRBV5-1; J: TRBJ1-6; D: TRBD1; size: many; DNA: TGCGCCAGCAGCCAGAGAGACAGGGCCTATAATTCACCCCTCCACTTT; CDR3: CASSQRDRAYNSPLHF
V: TRBV7-3; J: TRBJ2-7; D: TRBD2; size: many; DNA: TGTGCCAGCAGCTTTAGCGGGAGGGCCATGGACTACGAGCAGTACTTC; CDR3: CASSFSGRAMDYEQYF
V: TRBV5-8; J: TRBJ1-2; D: TRBD1; size: many; DNA: TGTGCCAACAGCTTAATTCACAGGGGAAGGTTGGGAGGCTACACCTTC; CDR3: CANSLIHRGRLGGYTF
V: TRBV6-1; J: TRBJ2-7; D: NA; size: many; DNA: TGTGCCTGCCGGGGACCCGGGACAAGTTACGAGCAGTACTTC; CDR3: CACRGPGTSYEQYF
V: TRBV29-1; J: TRBJ1-1; D: NA; size: many; DNA: TGCAGCGTTGAAGATCCGGGGAATGGCGCTTTCTTT; CDR3: CSVEDPGNGAFF
V: TRBV5-1; J: TRBJ2-1; D: TRBD2; size: many; DNA: TGCGCCAGCAGCCTGATAGCGGGAGGGACCGGTGAGCAGTTCTTC; CDR3: CASSLIAGGTGEQFF
V: TRBV19; J: TRBJ2-2; D: TRBD2; size: few; DNA: TGTGCCAGTAGTAGACTAGCGGGGAGGTATGGCGGGGAGCTGTTTTTT; CDR3: CASSRLAGRYGGELFF
V: TRBV3-1; J: TRBJ1-1; D: NA; size: many; DNA: TGTGCCAGCAGCCTAACAGGTAGTGAAGCTTTCTTT; CDR3: CASSLTGSEAFF
V: TRBV2; J: TRBJ2-3; D: NA; size: many; DNA: TGTGCCAGCAGTGCCCGGACTGGAGGTCGCACAGATACGCAGTATTTT; CDR3: CASSARTGGRTDTQYF
V: TRBV5-1; J: TRBJ1-1; D: NA; size: many; DNA: TGCGCCAGCAGCTGGGGTAGCGACACTGAAGCTTTCTTT; CDR3: CASSWGSDTEAFF
V: TRBV20-1; J: TRBJ1-5; D: NA; size: many; DNA: TGCAGTGCTAAGAGTCCATTAGCAGGAGGTAATAGCAATCAGCCCCAGCATTTT; CDR3: CSAKSPLAGGNSNQPQHF
V: TRBV9; J: TRBJ2-3; D: NA; size: NA; DNA: TGTGCCAGCAGCGTAGAGGCGCAAGATACGCAGTATTTT; CDR3: CASSVEAQDTQYF
V: TRBV5-5; J: TRBJ2-5; D: NA; size: many; DNA: TGTGCCAGCAGCCGGGGGTACGCCAAAGAGACCCAGTACTTC; CDR3: CASSRGYAKETQYF
V: TRBV12-3/TRBV12-4; J: TRBJ2-1; D: TRBD2; size: many; DNA: TGTGCCAGCAGCGGGGGGGCGGGATATTGGAATGAGCAGTTCTTC; CDR3: CASSGGAGYWNEQFF
V: TRBV5-6; J: TRBJ2-6; D: TRBD2; size: NA; DNA: TGTGCCAGCAGCTTGGCCGGCGGGAGGACTGGGGCCAACGTCCTGACTTTC; CDR3: CASSLAGGRTGANVLTF
V: TRBV30; J: TRBJ1-4; D: TRBD1; size: few; DNA: TGTGCCTGGAGTGTACCCGAGACAGGGGGGCAACTGTTTTTT; CDR3: CAWSVPETGGQLFF
V: TRBV19; J: TRBJ2-1; D: NA; size: many; DNA: TGTGCCAGTAGTATGGAACGGGAACCCTCCTACAATGAGCAGTTCTTC; CDR3: CASSMEREPSYNEQFF
V: TRBV7-8; J: TRBJ2-1; D: NA; size: many; DNA: TGTGCCAGCAGCTTAGCGGGCCTTAGAAACAATGAGCAGTTCTTC; CDR3: CASSLAGLRNNEQFF
V: TRBV10-1; J: TRBJ1-2; D: TRBD1; size: few; DNA: TGCGCCAGCAGCGCCGGGACAGAATCTAGTGGCTACACCTTC; CDR3: CASSAGTESSGYTF
V: TRBV6-1; J: TRBJ1-4; D: TRBD1; size: few; DNA: TGTGCCAGCAGTAGTCAGGGGGCCGCTAATGAAAAACTGTTTTTT; CDR3: CASSSQGAANEKLFF
V: TRBV20-1; J: TRBJ1-1; D: NA; size: many; DNA: TGCAGTGCTAGACAGTTGAACACTGAAGCTTTCTTT; CDR3: CSARQLNTEAFF
V: TRBV20-1; J: TRBJ1-1; D: NA; size: few; DNA: TGCAGTGCTAGAGATCCCCAGGGATTGAGGACTGAAGCTTTCTTT; CDR3: CSARDPQGLRTEAFF
V: TRBV28; J: TRBJ2-1; D: NA; size: many; DNA: TGTGCCAGCAGGCCGACACCCCCCTACAATGAGCAGTTCTTC; CDR3: CASRPTPPYNEQFF
V: TRBV27; J: TRBJ2-5; D: NA; size: many; DNA: TGTGCCAGCAGTGAGGGGTTCCAAGAGACCCAGTACTTC; CDR3: CASSEGFQETQYF
V: TRBV29-1; J: TRBJ2-7; D: NA; size: many; DNA: TGCAGCGTTACCACTCAGTCCTACGAGCAGTACTTC; CDR3: CSVTTQSYEQYF
V: TRBV6-1; J: TRBJ2-1; D: TRBD2; size: many; DNA: TGTGCCACTAAAAAGAGGAGTACCCACCTCAGCGGGGCCGACAATGAGCAGTTCTTC; CDR3: CATKKRSTHLSGADNEQFF
V: TRBV12-3/TRBV12-4; J: TRBJ2-7; D: NA; size: many; DNA: TGTGCCAGCAGTTTGTGGGGGATCTCCTACGAGCAGTACTTC; CDR3: CASSLWGISYEQYF
V: TRBV11-3; J: TRBJ2-1; D: NA; size: few; DNA: TGTGCCAGCAGCTTAGATCGGAGGACATATACTAGCTCCTACAATGAGCAGTTCTTC; CDR3: CASSLDRRTYTSSYNEQFF
V: TRBV7-9; J: TRBJ2-7; D: TRBD2; size: NA; DNA: TGTGCCAGCAGCTTATCGACGCGGGGGGACTACGAGCAGTACTTC; CDR3: CASSLSTRGDYEQYF
V: TRBV27; J: TRBJ2-2; D: NA; size: few; DNA: TGTGCCAGCAGGAATGGGCTTGAGCTGACCGGGGAGCTGTTTTTT; CDR3: CASRNGLELTGELFF
V: TRBV7-9; J: TRBJ2-3; D: NA; size: NA; DNA: TGTGCCAGCGGCTTGTCAGGGTATTACACAGATACGCAGTATTTT; CDR3: CASGLSGYYTDTQYF